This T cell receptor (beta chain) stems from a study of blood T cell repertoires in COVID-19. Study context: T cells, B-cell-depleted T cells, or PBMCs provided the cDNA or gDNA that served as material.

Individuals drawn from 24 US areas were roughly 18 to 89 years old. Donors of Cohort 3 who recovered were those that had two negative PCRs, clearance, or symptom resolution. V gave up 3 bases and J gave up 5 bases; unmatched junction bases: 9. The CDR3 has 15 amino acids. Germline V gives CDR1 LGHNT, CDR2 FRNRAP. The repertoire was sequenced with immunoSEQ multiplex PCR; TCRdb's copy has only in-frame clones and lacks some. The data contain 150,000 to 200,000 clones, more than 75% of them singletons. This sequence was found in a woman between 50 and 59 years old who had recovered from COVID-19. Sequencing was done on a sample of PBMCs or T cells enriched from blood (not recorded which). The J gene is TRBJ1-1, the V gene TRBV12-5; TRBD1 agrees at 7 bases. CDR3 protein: CASGLTGEGWTEAFF. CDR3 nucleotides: TGTGCTAGTGGTTTAACAGGGGAAGGATGGACTGAAGCTTTCTTT.